This T cell receptor (beta chain) comes out of a study of shared clonotypes between healthy human individuals. Looking at the study overall: CD8 memory received one plate per donor, CD8 naive two, CD4 memory three and CD4 naive three.

CDR1 and CDR2 from the germline V gene are KGHSH and LQKENI. Trimming took 6 bases from V and 2 from J, leaving 11 bases between them. The CDR3 consists of 13 residues. Comment on this clone: The antigen is unknown.

Clones were read by immunoSEQ multiplex PCR, and TCRdb kept only the in-frame ones, dropping some. Altogether under 600,000 clones are present, more than 95% being singletons, with the ten largest covering about 0.06%. Study observations and caveats: Among the subsets, naive ones generally showed larger estimated richness than memory ones. Incomplete sequencing of sorted subsets was indicated by rarefaction despite large depth. When compared with the clonotypes that were shared by all four sorted-subset donors, the non-shared clonotypes turned out to have lower generation probabilities.

This TCR was recovered from a young woman in good health. Material: naive CD4+ T cells sorted from blood. Documented subset: CD45RA+ positively selected. The chain links TRBV18 to TRBJ2-7; the D is unclear. The CDR3 coding sequence is TGTGCCAGCTCCCCCTCGGAGACCTACGAGCAGTACTTC. This gives the protein CASSPSETYEQYF.